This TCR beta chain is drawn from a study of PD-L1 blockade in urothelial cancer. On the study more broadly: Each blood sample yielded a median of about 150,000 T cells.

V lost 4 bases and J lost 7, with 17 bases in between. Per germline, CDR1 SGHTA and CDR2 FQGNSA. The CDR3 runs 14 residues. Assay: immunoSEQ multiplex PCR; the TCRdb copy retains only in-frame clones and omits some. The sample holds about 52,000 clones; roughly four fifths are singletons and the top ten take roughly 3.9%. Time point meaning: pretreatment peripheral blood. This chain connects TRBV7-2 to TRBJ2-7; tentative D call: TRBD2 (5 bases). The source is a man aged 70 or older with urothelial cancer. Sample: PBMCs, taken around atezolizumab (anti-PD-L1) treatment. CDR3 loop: CASSSHGERREQYF. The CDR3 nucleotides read TGTGCCAGCAGCTCCCACGGGGAAAGGAGGGAGCAGTACTTC.